Below are 15 T cell receptor beta chains sequenced from a single sample in a study of OX40 agonist ivuxolimab in advanced cancers. TCRdb keeps only in-frame clones here, not all; method: immunoSEQ multiplex PCR. The sample lists about 80,000 clones, roughly 81% seen once, with roughly 25% in the top ten. Material: CD4+ or CD8+ T cells sorted from blood, obtained in a trial of the OX40 agonist ivuxolimab. The source is an adult with an advanced solid tumor such as melanoma, head and neck, liver or kidney cancer.

This chain links TRBV6-5 with TRBJ2-1; the D is unclear. This CDR3 has 16 amino acids. Trimming removed 0 bases at V and 3 bases at J, with 12 bases between. The germline V gene has CDR1 MNHEY and CDR2 SVGAGI. The CDR3 sequence: CASSYSIGQDYNEQFF. The CDR3 coding sequence is TGTGCCAGCAGTTACTCGATAGGTCAAGACTACAATGAGCAGTTCTTC.

The CDR3 protein is CASSYRTGGSETQYF. In nucleotides, the CDR3 is TGTGCCAGCAGCTACCGGACAGGGGGCTCAGAGACCCAGTACTTC. The J gene is TRBJ2-5, the V gene TRBV7-9, with 11 positions matching TRBD1. CDR3 length equals 15 residues. V gave up 4 bases and J gave up 4 bases; unmatched junction bases: 5. Germline V lookup: CDR1 SEHNR, CDR2 FQNEAQ (reference sequence). The full variable domain, in which reference TRBV7-9 and TRBJ2-5 provide the parts outside the CDR3, is DTGVSQNPRHKITKRGQNVTFRCDPISEHNRLYWYRQTLGQGPEFLTYFQNEAQLEKSRLLSDRFSAERPKGSFSTLEIQRTEQGDSAMYLCASSYRTGGSETQYFGPGTRLLVL.

The table lists this clone with a few counts. The chain is built from TRBV28 and TRBJ2-7; D gene unclear. V shed 4 bases and J shed 6 bases, with 13 bases lying between them. Per the germline V gene, CDR1 is MDHEN and CDR2 is SYDVKM. This CDR3 has 13 amino acids. In DNA, the CDR3 is TGTGCCAGCAGTTACGAGGTCCCCCCCGAGCAGTACTTC. Protein sequence: CASSYEVPPEQYF.

V and J are TRBV28 and TRBJ2-1; 14 nucleotides align to TRBD2. Per the germline V gene, CDR1 is MDHEN and CDR2 is SYDVKM. This CDR3 has 18 amino acids. After removal of 5 bases from V and 4 bases from J, the junction contained 10 bases not matched to a gene. CDR3 nucleotide sequence: TGTGCCAGCAGTCCTATATCGGGACTAGCGGGGGATTACAATGAGCAGTTCTTC. Translation gives CASSPISGLAGDYNEQFF.

This rearrangement joins TRBV7-2 to TRBJ2-6; perhaps TRBD1 as D (5 bases). V was shortened by 0 bases and J by 12 bases, with 21 bases between the two germline ends. Per the germline V gene, CDR1 is SGHTA and CDR2 is FQGNSA. The CDR3 has 17 residues. In DNA form, the CDR3 reads TGTGCCAGCAGCTTAGCGTCGACAGATGCTCTTGCTGGCGTCCTGACTTTC. Encoded protein: CASSLASTDALAGVLTF.

The rearrangement links TRBV5-4 to TRBJ2-2, with D possibly matching TRBD2 (6 bases). The CDR3 runs 14 residues. The V gene lost 3 bases and the J gene lost 4 bases, with 10 bases spanning the gap. CDR1 is SGHNT, CDR2 YYREEE, per germline (reference sequence). This CDR3 is CASSWGDRTGELFF. The CDR3 DNA is TGTGCCAGCAGCTGGGGGGACCGCACCGGGGAGCTGTTTTTT.

This clone appeared a few times. The gene calls are TRBV19 and TRBJ1-1; no clear D. V gave up 3 bases and J gave up 3 bases, with 8 bases separating them. The CDR3 sequence is 13 residues long. The germline V gene has CDR1 LNHDA and CDR2 SQIVND (reference sequence). CDR3 in DNA: TGTGCCAGTAGTATCTCGTCCGACACTGAAGCTTTCTTT. This encodes CASSISSDTEAFF.

The gene calls are TRBV5-1 and TRBJ1-4, with D tentatively TRBD1 (5 bases). The CDR3 runs 14 residues. The germline gives CDR1 SGHRS, CDR2 YFSETQ. The germline V and J ends were trimmed by 4 bases and 0 bases, with 7 bases remaining between them. The CDR3 DNA follows: TGCGCCAGCAGCGGGACTGCAACTAATGAAAAACTGTTTTTT. It specifies CASSGTATNEKLFF. The full variable domain, its missing parts supplied by reference TRBV5-1 and TRBJ1-4, is KAGVTQTPRYLIKTRGQQVTLSCSPISGHRSVSWYQQTPGQGLQFLFEYFSETQRNKGNFPGRFSGRQFSNSRSEMNVSTLELGDSALYLCASSGTATNEKLFFGSGTQLSVL.

The CDR3 DNA reads as TGCAGCGTCGTCCCACTAGACAGTGAAGCTTTCTTT. As protein: CSVVPLDSEAFF. V and J are TRBV29-1 and TRBJ1-1; possible D gene TRBD1, 5 bases. The germline gives CDR1 SQVTM, CDR2 ANQGSEA. The CDR3 has 12 residues. The ends were cut back, 6 bases at V and 7 bases at J, with 15 bases in the middle.

V usage is TRBV5-1 and J usage is TRBJ2-3; TRBD2 might be the D (5 bases). Germline V CDR1 and CDR2: SGHRS, YFSETQ. The CDR3 covers 15 residues. Trimming took off 0 bases at V and 0 bases at J, with 8 bases between the two ends. CDR3 region: CASSLVPGSTDTQYF. The DNA of the CDR3 is TGCGCCAGCAGCTTGGTTCCGGGAAGCACAGATACGCAGTATTTT.

The chain joins TRBV30 to TRBJ1-5; D ambiguous. The germline V and J ends were trimmed by 0 bases and 4 bases, with 7 bases remaining between them. The germline gives CDR1 GTSNPN, CDR2 SVGIG (reference sequence). The CDR3 spans 13 residues. CDR3 nucleotide sequence: TGTGCCTGGAGTGTAACGGGGAATCAGCCCCAGCATTTT. Amino acids: CAWSVTGNQPQHF.

This clone was seen just once. This sequence joins TRBV29-1 and TRBJ2-1; either TRBD1 or TRBD2 may fit D (5 bases each). The V gene's germline CDR1 is SQVTM and CDR2 ANQGSEA. This CDR3 is built from 13 residues. V gave up 7 bases and J gave up 3 bases, with 13 bases separating them. CDR3 coding DNA: TGCAGCGGCTGGGGCCGGGGCTACAATGAGCAGTTCTTC. As protein: CSGWGRGYNEQFF.

This clone came up a few times. The chain has TRBV6-1 and TRBJ1-2; a possible D gene is TRBD1 (6 bases). The CDR3 runs to 16 residues. Trimming cost V 4 bases and J 5 bases, with 20 bases left between them. CDR1 is MNHNS, CDR2 SASEGT, per germline. As DNA, the CDR3 is TGTGCCAGCAGTGCATCGGGGGGGGCGCGGAGATATGGCTACACCTTC. The encoded protein is CASSASGGARRYGYTF.

The chain uses TRBV20-1 and TRBJ1-3; D call uncertain. The germline gives CDR1 DFQATT, CDR2 SNEGSKA (reference sequence). The CDR3 is made up of 11 amino acids. V lost 5 bases and J 4 bases, leaving 6 bases between the germline ends. The DNA for the CDR3 is TGCAGTGCTCCACAGGGAAACACCATATATTTT. Its translation is CSAPQGNTIYF.

This clone was detected ten times or more. The chain has TRBV11-2 and TRBJ2-7; 14 bases align to TRBD2. The trim removed 5 bases at V and 2 bases at J, leaving 11 bases unmatched. CDR3 length equals 18 residues. In germline, CDR1 is SGHAT, CDR2 FQNNGV. The DNA of the CDR3 is TGTGCCAGCAGCCCCGGTCGGGGACTAGCGGGGGTTGCCTACGAGCAGTACTTC. It encodes CASSPGRGLAGVAYEQYF.